This is a list of T cell receptor beta chains from one sample in a study of T-cell memory formation after mild COVID-19. Via MiXCR, TCRdb re-called the 5' RACE reads, giving one row per CDR3 protein. The table shows a few hundred thousand distinct CDR3 sequences, with 25% to 30% occurring only once. The material sequenced was PBMCs or a T cell subset sorted from them (not recorded which). These TCRs come from an adult woman who had mild COVID-19 (a few samples of this study predate the infection). Cell type and time point are not known. The CDR3 runs from the conserved cysteine through the conserved F or W. D genes are given only for firm matches. For some rows the clone size is stated as once, few or many, or as a class when expanded; others skip it.

>.|.|TRBJ2-3|TRBV7-9
TGTGCCAGCAGACCGGGGACTAGCACAGATACGCAGTATTTT
CASRPGTSTDTQYF
>.|.|TRBJ1-2|TRBV6-5
TGTGCCAGCACCATCAATACAGGCGACCCCCCGTTGGGCTACACCTTC
CASTINTGDPPLGYTF
>.|once|TRBJ1-1|TRBV15
TGTGCCACCGGGGGGTTAACTGAAGCTTTCTTT
CATGGLTEAFF
>.|few|TRBJ2-5|TRBV12-3/TRBV12-4
TGTGCCAGCAGCAACGTCCCGTTGGGAGAGACCCAGTACTTC
CASSNVPLGETQYF
>TRBD1|.|TRBJ1-4|TRBV6-6
TGTGCCAGCAGTCTAGGGGGACAGCAAGCTTCTAATGAAAAACTGTTTTTT
CASSLGGQQASNEKLFF
>.|.|TRBJ2-5|TRBV9
TGTGCCAGCAGCGTAATCCCAGACGGGGGGCCCCAAGAGACCCAGTACTTC
CASSVIPDGGPQETQYF
>TRBD2|few|TRBJ2-5|TRBV11-2
TGTGCCAGCGGTAGCGGGGGGGCGGAGACCCAGTACTTC
CASGSGGAETQYF
>TRBD2|.|TRBJ2-3|TRBV7-2
TGTGCCAGCAGCTTAGAAAAGGGACTAGCGGGACTCACAGATACGCAGTATTTT
CASSLEKGLAGLTDTQYF
>.|few|TRBJ1-5|TRBV6-5
TGTGCCAGCAGTTCCTTTTTCCATAGCAATCAGCCCCAGCATTTT
CASSSFFHSNQPQHF
>TRBD1|.|TRBJ2-5|TRBV7-9
TGTGCCAGCAGCTTAGGGGGTCAGGGGGCCGGAGAGACCCAGTACTTC
CASSLGGQGAGETQYF
>.|few|TRBJ2-3|TRBV27
TGTGCCAGCCGCACATTTCTCACAGATACGCAGTATTTT
CASRTFLTDTQYF
>.|few|TRBJ2-1|TRBV11-2
TGTGCCAGCAGCCCTGGGTGGGGGACCAATGAGCAGTTCTTC
CASSPGWGTNEQFF
>TRBD2|few|TRBJ2-3|TRBV7-2
TGTGCCAGCAGCTTAGGGGACAGACTAGCGGGCCTTAGCACAGATACGCAGTATTTT
CASSLGDRLAGLSTDTQYF
>.|.|TRBJ2-3|TRBV5-1
TGCGCCAGCCGGAGAGGTGGGTCCTCAGATACGCAGTATTTT
CASRRGGSSDTQYF
>.|few|TRBJ1-1|TRBV5-6
TGTGCCAGCAGCCGACCCCGGACAGCGATGAACACTGAAGCTTTCTTT
CASSRPRTAMNTEAFF